Below, 11 T cell receptor beta chains from the same sample are listed, as sequenced in a study of cytomegalovirus exposure and HLA in healthy donors. The PCR made use of 60 Vbeta and 13 Jbeta primers. TCRdb's copy holds only in-frame clones and misses some; the assay was immunoSEQ multiplex PCR. This table holds a few hundred thousand clones, 75% to 90% found once. Specimen: PBMCs. Receptors were obtained from a girl aged 2 to 10 in good health and CMV-seronegative.

The rearrangement links TRBV7-3 to TRBJ1-1, with D possibly TRBD1 on 5 matching bases. Germline CDR1 is SGHTA and CDR2 is FQGTGA. The length of the CDR3 is 13 residues. V lost 6 bases and J lost 1, with 9 bases in between. In DNA form, the CDR3 reads TGTGCCAGCAGTCAGACAGCGAACACTGAAGCTTTCTTT. As protein: CASSQTANTEAFF.

The rearrangement uses TRBV11-2 and TRBJ1-5; no firm D call. This CDR3 region has 13 residues. Trimming took off 0 bases at V and 7 bases at J, with 7 bases between the two ends. From germline, CDR1 is SGHAT and CDR2 FQNNGV. The CDR3 reads CASSLDRQQPQHF. The CDR3 bases are TGTGCCAGCAGCTTAGATCGACAACAGCCCCAGCATTTT.

This clone was seen more than once but under ten times. The chain recombines TRBV2 with TRBJ1-1; the D gene is possibly TRBD1 (5 bases). This CDR3 is built from 13 residues. Per germline, CDR1 SNHLY and CDR2 FYNNEI. Deletions cut 4 bases from V and 6 bases from J, with 12 bases between. The CDR3 loop is CASSVGWGAEAFF. Here the CDR3 DNA reads TGTGCCAGCAGTGTGGGATGGGGGGCTGAAGCTTTCTTT.

The genes are TRBV28 and TRBJ1-5, with 10 bases matching TRBD1. Germline V lookup: CDR1 MDHEN, CDR2 SYDVKM. The trim removed 2 bases at V and 6 bases at J, leaving 13 bases unmatched. This CDR3 is 18 amino acids long. The CDR3 loop is CASSLTVAGTGAFQPQHF. CDR3 in DNA: TGTGCCAGCAGTTTAACAGTCGCGGGGACAGGGGCTTTTCAGCCCCAGCATTTT.

The chain combines TRBV7-6 with TRBJ2-7; 9 bases agree with TRBD2. This CDR3 is built from 14 residues. CDR1 is SGHVS and CDR2 is FNYEAQ in the germline V gene. J gave up 8 bases and V 1 base, and 6 bases lay outside the gene matches. CDR3 nucleotides: TGTGCCAGCAGCTTAGTGGCGGGAGGGCCTCAGCAGTACTTC. This translates into CASSLVAGGPQQYF.

The V gene is TRBV29-1, the J gene TRBJ2-6, with D unclear. This CDR3 is built from 13 residues. Germline CDR1 is SQVTM and CDR2 is ANQGSEA. Between the trimmed V and J ends, which lost 7 bases and 0 bases, there was a span of 7 bases. The CDR3 DNA sequence: TGCAGCGCGCGCATCTCTGGGGCCAACGTCCTGACTTTC. This translates into CSARISGANVLTF.

This chain joins TRBV5-1 and TRBJ1-1, with a possible D match to TRBD1 (6 bases). V was clipped by 5 bases and J by 3 bases, with 17 bases between them. CDR3 length: 15 amino acids. Germline CDR1 SGHRS, CDR2 YFSETQ. The CDR3 region has the DNA TGCGCCAGCAGGGGCGACAGGCGGTCGTACACTGAAGCTTTCTTT. Translation: CASRGDRRSYTEAFF.

This chain links TRBV13 with TRBJ2-1; TRBD2 matches at 7 bases. The CDR3 length is 12 residues. Germline CDR1 is PRHDT and CDR2 is FYEKMQ (reference sequence). The V and J ends lost 3 bases and 10 bases, in that order; junction bases with no gene match: 3. The CDR3 here is CASSFWGGEQFF. Written as DNA, the CDR3 is TGTGCCAGCAGCTTTTGGGGAGGGGAGCAGTTCTTC.

This clone was observed a handful of times. The chain joins TRBV27 to TRBJ2-7, with 7 bases fitting TRBD1. The V gene end was trimmed by 0 bases and the J gene end by 0 bases; junction bases not matched to a gene: 2. Germline values: CDR1 MNHEY, CDR2 SMNVEV (reference sequence). This CDR3 region has 15 residues. CDR3 bases: TGTGCCAGCAGTTTATCGTCAGGGGGCTCCTACGAGCAGTACTTC. Protein product: CASSLSSGGSYEQYF.

The gene calls are TRBV5-8 and TRBJ2-5, with 10 bases matching TRBD2. The CDR3 spans 15 residues. CDR1 and CDR2 (germline): SGHTS, YDEGEE. V lost 4 bases to trimming and J lost 2 bases; unmatched junction nucleotides: 5. The CDR3, as DNA: TGTGCCAGCAGCGGGCTAGCGGGGGTGCAAGAGACCCAGTACTTC. Its translation: CASSGLAGVQETQYF.

With regard to this clone: Its ends do not fully match the called genes, so a read error is possible. This chain links TRBV29-1 with TRBJ2-5, with 10 nucleotides matching TRBD2. CDR1 SQVTM and CDR2 ANQGSEA come from the germline V gene. The CDR3 length is 15 residues. The CDR3: CSAESGRAEEETQYF. DNA for the CDR3: TGCAGCGCTGAAAGCGGGAGGGCCGAGGAAGAGACCCAGTACTTC.